Presented here are 23 T cell receptor beta chains from one specimen sequenced in a study of a mutant IDH1 vaccine in newly diagnosed glioma. Time point in this sample: week 11, during vaccination. Topical imiquimod was applied with each vaccine dose, which held 300 ug of mutant IDH1 20-mer peptide. For these TCRs, the target antigens are not known. Generated by immunoSEQ multiplex PCR, the TCRdb table keeps only in-frame clones and is missing some. The sample consists of under 40,000 clones, approximately 78% of them appearing once. The sample here was PBMCs, taken from a glioma patient whose treatment included an IDH1 peptide vaccine. These receptors were collected from a young man with glioma.

The genes are TRBV5-1 and TRBJ2-5; 9 bases line up with TRBD1. This CDR3 has 17 residues. Germline assignment: CDR1 SGHRS and CDR2 YFSETQ. J gave up 0 bases and V 1 base, and 7 bases lay outside the gene matches. DNA for the CDR3: TGCGCCAGCAGCTTGATCGGGACAGGGACCTACCAAGAGACCCAGTACTTC. Translated, it gives CASSLIGTGTYQETQYF.

The V call is TRBV6-5, the J call TRBJ2-5; D may correspond to TRBD1 or TRBD2 (5 bases each). The V end lost 5 bases, the J end lost 9 bases, and 22 bases lay between the germline ends. The CDR3 covers 15 residues. CDR1 and CDR2 from the germline V gene are MNHEY and SVGAGI. The CDR3 DNA reads as TGTGCCAGCAGTGCTGAACCGGGCCCGGTGGGGGCCCAGTACTTC. Translating gives CASSAEPGPVGAQYF.

The chain links TRBV28 to TRBJ2-7; the D gene is possibly TRBD1 (6 bases). The CDR3 length is 13 residues. Trimming removed 8 bases at V and 0 bases at J, with 11 bases between. CDR1 MDHEN and CDR2 SYDVKM come from the germline V gene. The CDR3 loop reads CASQGSFSYEQYF. The CDR3 DNA is TGTGCCAGCCAGGGGTCCTTCTCCTACGAGCAGTACTTC.

CDR3 nucleotide sequence: TGTGCCTGGAGTGTCGGCCTGGGGGCTGAAGCTTTCTTT. It translates to CAWSVGLGAEAFF. The gene calls are TRBV30 and TRBJ1-1, with TRBD1 as a possible D gene (5 bases). This CDR3 has 13 amino acids. The V gene lost 0 bases and the J gene lost 6 bases, with 11 bases spanning the gap. CDR1 and CDR2 from the germline V gene are GTSNPN and SVGIG (reference sequence). Together with reference TRBV30 and TRBJ1-1, the CDR3 gives the full variable domain: SQTIHQWPATLVQPVGSPLSLECTVEGTSNPNLYWYRQAAGRGLQLLFYSVGIGQISSEVPQNLSASRPQDRQFILSSKKLLLSDSGFYLCAWSVGLGAEAFFGQGTRLTVV.

The rearrangement uses TRBV10-3 and TRBJ1-1, with a tentative D call TRBD1 (6 bases). Trimming pared 2 bases from V and 0 bases from J, leaving 10 bases between. The germline gives CDR1 ENHRY, CDR2 SYGVKD. The CDR3 has 15 amino acids. The CDR3 DNA reads TGTGCCATCAGTGAGGACAGGAACATGAACACTGAAGCTTTCTTT. It translates to CAISEDRNMNTEAFF.

The chain links TRBV5-6 to TRBJ1-2; D might be TRBD1 (6 bases). There are 14 residues in the CDR3. Trimming removed 2 bases at V and 2 bases at J, with 10 bases between. The V gene's germline CDR1 is SGHDT and CDR2 YYEEEE. The CDR3 protein is CASSLTGLNYGYTF. The CDR3, as DNA: TGTGCCAGCAGCTTAACAGGGCTGAACTATGGCTACACCTTC.

The V call is TRBV7-2, the J call TRBJ1-5; 9 bases map to TRBD1. This CDR3 comprises 14 residues. CDR1 SGHTA and CDR2 FQGNSA come from the germline V gene. After removal of 5 bases from V and 7 bases from J, the junction contained 6 bases not matched to a gene. In nucleotides, the CDR3 is TGTGCCAGCAGCCGTAACAGGGGGCTGCAGCCCCAGCATTTT. This sequence encodes CASSRNRGLQPQHF.

This chain uses TRBV19 with TRBJ1-5; D is unclear. This CDR3 contains 15 residues. Germline loops: CDR1 LNHDA, CDR2 SQIVND (reference sequence). The V and J ends lost 3 bases and 5 bases respectively, with 14 bases between them. The CDR3 here is CASSIWPSDDQPQHF. In DNA form, the CDR3 reads TGTGCCAGTAGTATTTGGCCATCAGATGATCAGCCCCAGCATTTT.

The chain carries TRBV5-1 and TRBJ2-7, with D unresolved. The V gene's germline CDR1 is SGHRS and CDR2 YFSETQ. Trimming pared 1 base from V and 3 bases from J, leaving 11 bases between. The CDR3 is 14 residues long. CDR3 loop: CASSLRPESYEQYF. CDR3 coding DNA: TGCGCCAGCAGCTTGCGTCCGGAGAGCTACGAGCAGTACTTC.

In this sample, this clone turned up once. This chain uses TRBV25-1 with TRBJ2-5; no clear D. The CDR3 runs 14 residues. Per germline, CDR1 MGHDK and CDR2 SYGVNS. Trimming removed 1 base at V and 0 bases at J, with 6 bases between. The CDR3 DNA is TGTGCCAGCAGTGAATTAAGGGACCAAGAGACCCAGTACTTC. As protein: CASSELRDQETQYF.

The V call is TRBV7-2, the J call TRBJ1-2; no clear D. This CDR3 has 13 residues. V shed 1 base and J shed 5 bases, with 8 bases lying between them. Germline loops: CDR1 SGHTA, CDR2 FQGNSA. The CDR3 protein is CASSLESAYGYTF. In DNA form, the CDR3 reads TGTGCCAGCAGCTTAGAGTCAGCTTATGGCTACACCTTC.

This clone was detected a few times. This rearrangement joins TRBV19 to TRBJ1-1; D not resolved. The CDR3 has 14 residues. Germline assignment: CDR1 LNHDA and CDR2 SQIVND (reference sequence). Trimming cost V 5 bases and J 0 bases, with 10 bases left between them. This chain's CDR3 is CASSPTPLNTEAFF. CDR3 sequence (DNA): TGTGCCAGTAGTCCGACACCGTTGAACACTGAAGCTTTCTTT.

In its sample, this clone is medium-sized. The rearrangement links TRBV13 to TRBJ1-1; a weak D match, TRBD1 (6 bases). CDR1 is PRHDT and CDR2 is FYEKMQ in the germline V gene (reference sequence). The length of the CDR3 is 14 residues. Trimming shortened V by 5 bases and J by 3 bases, and 13 bases separated the two germline ends. The CDR3 reads CASSASPGDTEAFF. The CDR3 nucleotides are TGTGCCAGCAGCGCCTCTCCAGGGGACACTGAAGCTTTCTTT. The full variable domain, its missing parts supplied by reference TRBV13 and TRBJ1-1, is AAGVIQSPRHLIKEKRETATLKCYPIPRHDTVYWYQQGPGQDPQFLISFYEKMQSDKGSIPDRFSAQQFSDYHSELNMSSLELGDSALYFCASSASPGDTEAFFGQGTRLTVV.

The genes are TRBV29-1 and TRBJ1-5; a weak D match, TRBD1 (6 bases). The CDR3 totals 13 residues. CDR1 and CDR2 (germline): SQVTM, ANQGSEA. V shed 4 bases and J shed 6 bases, with 13 bases lying between them. CDR3 DNA sequence: TGCAGCGTTGTTTCAGGGGACGGTCAGCCCCAGCATTTT. Its translation: CSVVSGDGQPQHF.

The chain links TRBV6-1 to TRBJ1-5, with D uncertain. CDR1 and CDR2 (germline): MNHNS, SASEGT. V was trimmed by 2 bases and J by 7 bases, leaving 6 bases between them. The CDR3 spans 12 residues. For the CDR3, the DNA is TGTGCCAGCAGTGAAATGGGCCAGCCCCAGCATTTT. The encoded protein is CASSEMGQPQHF.

This clone was seen a few times. V usage is TRBV11-3 and J usage is TRBJ2-3; D ambiguous. The CDR3 is made up of 14 amino acids. With 0 bases removed from V and 0 bases from J, the gap between germline ends came to 4 bases. Germline CDR1 is SGHNT and CDR2 is YENEEA. The CDR3 reads CASSLDPSTDTQYF. CDR3 bases: TGTGCCAGCAGCTTAGACCCAAGCACAGATACGCAGTATTTT.

The chain links TRBV6-5 to TRBJ2-1; 12 bases line up with TRBD2. CDR1 is MNHEY and CDR2 is SVGAGI in the germline V gene. Trimming cost V 6 bases and J 8 bases; bases outside gene matches: 8. The CDR3 sequence is 15 residues long. Here the CDR3 reads CASRTLAGGRDEQFF. The DNA of the CDR3 is TGTGCCAGCAGAACACTAGCGGGAGGCCGGGATGAGCAGTTCTTC.

The chain employs TRBV9 and TRBJ1-4, with D unclear. Trimming removed 4 bases at V and 8 bases at J, with 12 bases between. CDR3 length: 13 residues. Germline assignment: CDR1 SGDLS and CDR2 YYNGEE. The CDR3 loop reads CASSRYSGEKLFF. The CDR3 bases are TGTGCCAGCAGCCGGTACAGCGGAGAAAAACTGTTTTTT.

The rearrangement links TRBV2 to TRBJ2-7, with D possibly TRBD2 on 6 matching bases. This CDR3 has 13 residues. From germline, CDR1 is SNHLY and CDR2 FYNNEI. V lost 7 bases to trimming and J lost 3 bases, with 13 bases between them. CDR3 region: CASNREQDYEQYF. CDR3 nucleotides: TGTGCCAGCAATCGGGAGCAGGACTACGAGCAGTACTTC.

Only a few counts were recorded for this clone. V and J are TRBV11-2 and TRBJ2-1; 7 positions agree with TRBD2. This CDR3 spans 15 amino acids. The V segment lost 5 bases and the J segment 6 bases; nucleotides outside the gene matches: 10. Germline V gene lookup returns CDR1 SGHAT and CDR2 FQNNGV. CDR3: CASSRIGLESNEQFF. The CDR3 DNA is TGTGCCAGCAGCCGCATTGGACTAGAAAGCAATGAGCAGTTCTTC. The entire variable domain, with the rest obtained from reference TRBV11-2 and TRBJ2-1, is as follows: EAGVAQSPRYKIIEKRQSVAFWCNPISGHATLYWYQQILGQGPKLLIQFQNNGVVDDSQLPKDRFSAERLKGVDSTLKIQPAKLEDSAVYLCASSRIGLESNEQFFGPGTRLTVL.

The CDR3 loop reads CAWSGGLVYNEQFF. In DNA form, the CDR3 reads TGTGCCTGGAGCGGAGGACTAGTCTACAATGAGCAGTTCTTC. The rearrangement uses TRBV30 and TRBJ2-1; 7 nucleotides line up with TRBD2. After removal of 3 bases from V and 3 bases from J, the junction contained 5 bases not matched to a gene. CDR1 GTSNPN and CDR2 SVGIG come from the germline V gene (reference sequence). CDR3 size: 14 residues.

The rearrangement uses TRBV7-2 and TRBJ1-2, with D unclear. V shed 1 base and J shed 5 bases, with 5 bases lying between them. Per the germline V gene, CDR1 is SGHTA and CDR2 is FQGNSA. This CDR3 has 12 residues. The CDR3 coding sequence is TGTGCCAGCAGCTTAGACGGGTATGGCTACACCTTC. This gives the protein CASSLDGYGYTF.

This chain connects TRBV6-5 to TRBJ1-6; weak D call: TRBD1 (6 bases). Germline lookup yields CDR1 MNHEY and CDR2 SVGAGI. Trimming removed 4 bases from V and 6 bases from J, with 13 bases in between. This CDR3 comprises 15 residues. This chain's CDR3 is CASSSTGFGNSPLHF. The CDR3 nucleotides read TGTGCCAGCAGTTCCACAGGGTTCGGTAATTCACCCCTCCACTTT.